The 29 T cell receptor beta chains listed next were all sequenced from one sample in a study of human thymus T cells. Some clones are missing from TCRdb's copy, which holds only in-frame ones; the method was immunoSEQ multiplex PCR. Among 55,000 to 70,000 clones, approximately 95% were seen once, and the ten largest hold roughly 5.7%. Sequencing was done on a sample of blood. These receptors came from a boy in the first two years of life with a congenital heart defect but otherwise immunologically healthy.

The chain joins TRBV29-1 to TRBJ1-2; D unresolved. Trimming removed 6 bases from V and 5 bases from J, with 16 bases in between. This CDR3 region has 13 residues. CDR1 and CDR2 from the germline V gene are SQVTM and ANQGSEA. The CDR3 spells CSVSYVRAYGYTF. Here the CDR3 DNA reads TGCAGCGTATCTTACGTGAGGGCTTATGGCTACACCTTC.

The chain couples TRBV19 to TRBJ2-3; 11 bases align to TRBD1. Germline V gene data show CDR1 as LNHDA and CDR2 as SQIVND (reference sequence). The CDR3 is made up of 17 amino acids. J lost 5 bases, V lost 5 bases, and 12 bases had no gene match. CDR3 nucleotides: TGTGCCAGTAGTGCACTTAGGACAGGGGGCAGACGAGATACGCAGTATTTT. Its protein product is CASSALRTGGRRDTQYF.

The chain is built from TRBV7-2 and TRBJ2-5, with 10 bases matching TRBD2. In germline, CDR1 is SGHTA, CDR2 FQGNSA. Trimming cost V 5 bases and J 9 bases; bases outside gene matches: 12. This CDR3 spans 15 amino acids. The CDR3 region is CASSQQRGGIRAQYF. In DNA, the CDR3 is TGTGCCAGCAGCCAGCAGCGGGGGGGAATTCGGGCCCAGTACTTC.

This clone was seen once. The chain has TRBV19 and TRBJ1-2; tentative D call: TRBD1 (6 bases). The CDR3 is 15 residues long. The germline gives CDR1 LNHDA, CDR2 SQIVND (reference sequence). V lost 3 bases to trimming and J lost 5 bases, with 16 bases between them. The CDR3 coding sequence is TGTGCCAGTAGTATGGTTCAGGGGTTGAGTTATGGCTACACCTTC. Amino acids: CASSMVQGLSYGYTF.

The chain links TRBV19 to TRBJ1-2; 10 bases map to TRBD1. V lost 3 bases, J lost 4 bases, and 2 bases stayed unmatched. CDR1 is LNHDA and CDR2 is SQIVND in the germline V gene (reference sequence). The CDR3 spans 14 residues. CDR3 amino acids: CASSIRDRGYGYTF. The CDR3 region has the DNA TGTGCCAGTAGTATCCGGGACAGGGGCTATGGCTACACCTTC.

This chain uses TRBV7-9 with TRBJ2-3; D may correspond to TRBD1 or TRBD2 (6 bases each). CDR1 and CDR2 from the germline V gene are SEHNR and FQNEAQ (reference sequence). The CDR3 is 14 residues long. The ends were cut back, 6 bases at V and 2 bases at J, with 12 bases in the middle. The CDR3, as DNA: TGTGCCAGCAGTACGAGGGGGGACACAGATACGCAGTATTTT. It specifies CASSTRGDTDTQYF.

This chain links TRBV19 with TRBJ1-1; D perhaps matches TRBD1 (5 bases). The CDR3 runs 14 residues. Germline CDR1 and CDR2: LNHDA and SQIVND (reference sequence). Trimming took off 4 bases at V and 5 bases at J, with 14 bases between the two ends. CDR3 residues: CASSTPGLGTEAFF. CDR3 DNA sequence: TGTGCCAGTAGTACCCCAGGGTTGGGGACTGAAGCTTTCTTT.

The chain has TRBV6-6 and TRBJ2-1; the D is unclear. Trimming removed 5 bases at V and 8 bases at J, with 13 bases between. Per the germline V gene, CDR1 is MNHNY and CDR2 is SVGAGI (reference sequence). The CDR3 is made up of 13 amino acids. The CDR3 region has the DNA TGTGCCAGCAGTCTTTCTAGTGTCTATGAGCAGTTCTTC. It codes for CASSLSSVYEQFF.

The DNA of the CDR3 is TGTGCCAGCAGATCTCCCCCTAGGGGGGGGACAGGGTGGTCCTACGAGCAGTACTTC. Amino acids: CASRSPPRGGTGWSYEQYF. The J gene is TRBJ2-7, the V gene TRBV2, with 9 bases matching TRBD1. This CDR3 has 19 residues. The V and J ends lost 6 bases and 1 base, in that order; junction bases with no gene match: 19. Germline values: CDR1 SNHLY, CDR2 FYNNEI.

The chain has TRBV2 and TRBJ2-7; 10 nucleotides align to TRBD2. Germline assignment: CDR1 SNHLY and CDR2 FYNNEI. The CDR3 covers 14 residues. Unmatched junction bases numbered 4, after V lost 5 bases and J lost 3 bases. CDR3: CASSRTSGVYEQYF. Written as DNA, the CDR3 is TGTGCCAGCAGTCGGACTAGCGGAGTCTACGAGCAGTACTTC.

V is TRBV6-6 and J is TRBJ2-3; D is unresolved. This CDR3 contains 16 residues. Germline V gene sequence: CDR1 MNHNY, CDR2 SVGAGI (reference sequence). V was clipped by 6 bases and J by 1 base, with 17 bases between them. CDR3 amino acids: CASRMTVKGGTDTQYF. Written as DNA, the CDR3 is TGTGCCAGCAGAATGACTGTTAAAGGAGGCACAGATACGCAGTATTTT.

CDR3 sequence (DNA): TGCGCCAGCAGCCCTCGACCACAGTCCTACGAGCAGTACTTC. Amino acid sequence: CASSPRPQSYEQYF. The rearrangement joins TRBV4-1 to TRBJ2-7, with D hard to call. V was cut by 4 bases and J by 1 base, with 11 bases left in between. The CDR3 is 14 residues long. Germline loops: CDR1 MGHRA, CDR2 YSYEKL.

The chain is built from TRBV4-2 and TRBJ2-1; a possible D gene is TRBD2 (6 bases). The V gene lost 2 bases and the J gene lost 0 bases, with 11 bases spanning the gap. Looked up from germline, CDR1 is LGHNA and CDR2 is YNFKEQ. The CDR3 length is 16 residues. The CDR3 spells CASSQLATSSYNEQFF. CDR3 DNA: TGTGCCAGCAGCCAACTAGCGACGAGCTCCTACAATGAGCAGTTCTTC.

The CDR3 DNA reads TGTGCCAGCGCTGACCGCTACAATGAGCAGTTCTTC. Its protein is CASADRYNEQFF. The gene calls are TRBV9 and TRBJ2-1; D gene unclear. The germline gives CDR1 SGDLS, CDR2 YYNGEE. V lost 7 bases and J 3 bases, leaving 8 bases between the germline ends. The CDR3 length is 12 residues.

The chain has TRBV5-1 and TRBJ2-3, with TRBD2 identical over 7 bases. Trimming took 1 base from V and 2 from J; bases not matched to a gene: 10. The CDR3 totals 17 residues. Germline CDR1 is SGHRS and CDR2 is YFSETQ. The DNA for the CDR3 is TGCGCCAGCAGCTTGAGAGATGGCGGGAGCCTCACAGATACGCAGTATTTT. Translation: CASSLRDGGSLTDTQYF.

The CDR3 loop is CASSFRDTGELFF. CDR3 sequence (DNA): TGCGCCAGCAGCTTCCGGGACACCGGGGAGCTGTTTTTT. The chain couples TRBV5-1 to TRBJ2-2; D remains ambiguous. V was cut by 2 bases and J by 3 bases, with 5 bases left in between. Per germline, CDR1 SGHRS and CDR2 YFSETQ. The CDR3 extends over 13 amino acids. The whole variable domain, remainder taken from reference TRBV5-1 and TRBJ2-2, is KAGVTQTPRYLIKTRGQQVTLSCSPISGHRSVSWYQQTPGQGLQFLFEYFSETQRNKGNFPGRFSGRQFSNSRSEMNVSTLELGDSALYLCASSFRDTGELFFGEGSRLTVL.

This rearrangement joins TRBV12-5 to TRBJ1-1, with a possible D match to TRBD1 (5 bases). The germline V gene has CDR1 LGHNT and CDR2 FRNRAP. V shed 0 bases and J shed 0 bases, with 11 bases lying between them. CDR3 length equals 16 residues. In DNA, the CDR3 is TGTGCTAGTGGTTTGGTAGTGGCAGGGTTGAACACTGAAGCTTTCTTT. As protein: CASGLVVAGLNTEAFF.

The chain couples TRBV4-2 to TRBJ2-1, with D perhaps assigned TRBD1 or TRBD2 (5 bases each). In germline, CDR1 is LGHNA, CDR2 YNFKEQ. This CDR3 region has 12 residues. Trimming shortened V by 4 bases and J by 8 bases, and 9 bases separated the two germline ends. The CDR3 protein is CASSPRGDEQFF. The CDR3 DNA reads as TGTGCCAGCAGCCCGAGGGGCGATGAGCAGTTCTTC.

This clone was detected only a few times. The chain recombines TRBV5-1 with TRBJ1-1, with D unclear. Germline CDR1 is SGHRS and CDR2 is YFSETQ. The CDR3 runs to 13 residues. V dropped 4 bases and J dropped 0 bases, with 7 bases sitting between them. The DNA for the CDR3 is TGCGCCAGCAGCCCAGGCATGAACACTGAAGCTTTCTTT. Translation gives CASSPGMNTEAFF.

The V gene is TRBV5-4, the J gene TRBJ2-2; 8 nucleotides match TRBD2. The V and J ends lost 3 bases and 6 bases, in that order; junction bases with no gene match: 7. The CDR3 totals 15 residues. Per germline, CDR1 SGHNT and CDR2 YYREEE (reference sequence). DNA of the CDR3: TGTGCCAGCAGCTGGAGCGGGAGAGCTGCCGGGGAGCTGTTTTTT. Translated: CASSWSGRAAGELFF.

This chain joins TRBV9 and TRBJ2-1, with 7 bases that match TRBD2. The trim removed 0 bases at V and 5 bases at J, leaving 5 bases unmatched. There are 15 residues in the CDR3. CDR1 and CDR2 from the germline V gene are SGDLS and YYNGEE. The chain's CDR3 is CASSVDGTSDNEQFF. As DNA, the CDR3 is TGTGCCAGCAGCGTAGATGGAACTAGCGACAATGAGCAGTTCTTC.

This chain connects TRBV7-2 to TRBJ2-7; 9 bases fit TRBD1. The CDR3 is made up of 13 amino acids. V trimming: 3 bases; J trimming: 3 bases; junction bases outside the gene matches: 0. CDR1 and CDR2 (germline): SGHTA, FQGNSA. The CDR3, as DNA: TGTGCCAGCAGCTTGACAGGGGGCTACGAGCAGTACTTC. This encodes CASSLTGGYEQYF.

The chain couples TRBV21-1 to TRBJ2-7; TRBD1 reflects the table's D call only, with no check against the DNA. TRBV21-1 is a pseudogene locus. The CDR3 extends over 14 amino acids. CDR3 in DNA: TGTGCCAGCAGCAAGTCGGGACAGGTCTACGAGCAGTACTTC. Translating gives CASSKSGQVYEQYF.

The chain has TRBV4-3 and TRBJ2-1; D unclear. There are 16 residues in the CDR3. Germline V gene sequence: CDR1 LGHNA, CDR2 YSLEER. The V and J ends lost 0 bases and 0 bases respectively, with 9 bases between them. The CDR3 spells CASSQDWRDSYNEQFF. Here the CDR3 DNA reads TGCGCCAGCAGCCAAGATTGGCGAGACTCCTACAATGAGCAGTTCTTC.

The table lists this clone with a count of one. This rearrangement joins TRBV11-2 to TRBJ2-7; TRBD2 matches 10 bases. Germline CDR1 and CDR2: SGHAT and FQNNGV. The CDR3 sequence is 14 residues long. After removal of 6 bases from V and 2 bases from J, the junction contained 4 bases not matched to a gene. This CDR3 reads CASRGTSVAYEQYF. CDR3 DNA: TGTGCCAGCAGAGGGACTAGCGTCGCCTACGAGCAGTACTTC.

CDR3 protein: CASSPLLGGPQHF. CDR3 sequence (DNA): TGCGCCAGCAGCCCACTTTTAGGAGGGCCCCAGCATTTT. The rearrangement joins TRBV4-1 to TRBJ1-5; the D is unclear. The germline CDR1 and CDR2 sequences are MGHRA and YSYEKL. V dropped 4 bases and J dropped 9 bases, with 13 bases sitting between them. This CDR3 is 13 amino acids long.

The chain carries TRBV11-2 and TRBJ2-5; D gene uncertain. Germline loops: CDR1 SGHAT, CDR2 FQNNGV. Trimming stripped 3 bases from V and 1 base from J, with 12 bases between. This CDR3 comprises 15 residues. The CDR3 loop is CASSFWVAGQETQYF. CDR3 DNA sequence: TGTGCCAGCAGCTTCTGGGTGGCAGGCCAAGAGACCCAGTACTTC.

The chain employs TRBV25-1 and TRBJ2-1; possible D gene TRBD1, 5 bases. Trimming removed 6 bases from V and 7 bases from J, with 13 bases in between. The germline gives CDR1 MGHDK, CDR2 SYGVNS. The CDR3 extends over 13 amino acids. The CDR3 protein is CASSSWAGNEQFF. In DNA, the CDR3 is TGTGCCAGCAGCTCCTGGGCAGGGAATGAGCAGTTCTTC.

The V gene is TRBV7-8, the J gene TRBJ2-3, with TRBD1 as a possible D gene (7 bases). Looked up from germline, CDR1 is SGHVS and CDR2 is FQNEAQ. The CDR3 totals 14 residues. V shed 6 bases and J shed 5 bases, with 15 bases lying between them. CDR3 region: CASSLGGTVDTQYF. The DNA for the CDR3 is TGTGCCAGCAGTCTGGGCGGGACAGTAGATACGCAGTATTTT.